The 2 T cell receptor beta chains below all came from one sample that was sequenced in a study of blood T cell repertoires in COVID-19. Profiled with immunoSEQ multiplex PCR; TCRdb holds only in-frame clones, not every one. The data hold under 500,000 clones, with about 89% observed a single time. The sequencing input was peripheral blood. The receptor source for this set is a woman under 40 with acute or convalescent COVID-19.

This chain links TRBV5-1 with TRBJ1-5; D possibly corresponds to TRBD1 (5 bases). V lost 5 bases, J lost 3 bases, and 9 bases lay in between. Germline loops: CDR1 SGHRS, CDR2 YFSETQ. CDR3 size: 13 residues. CDR3 in amino acids: CASRDNPNQPQHF. The CDR3 DNA follows: TGCGCCAGCAGGGACAATCCCAATCAGCCCCAGCATTTT.

The V and J genes are TRBV7-5 and TRBJ2-7; the DNA was not used to check the table's D call, TRBD2. TRBV7-5 has pseudogene status. The CDR3 contains 16 residues. Here the CDR3 DNA reads TGTGCCAGAAGCCCCGGTCTAGCGGGGGGAACCTACGAGCAGTACTTC. As protein: CARSPGLAGGTYEQYF.